One sample yielded the 5 T cell receptor beta chains listed below, sequenced in a study of blood T cells in healthy people across ages. It was with a sample-barcoded 5' primer and a J-beta primer mix that a second PCR of roughly 7 to 12 cycles was run. Each CDR3 protein is one row after TCRdb ran MiXCR on the 5' RACE reads. The data contain about 1.4 million distinct CDR3 sequences, 59% of them singletons. Sample: blood. The source is a man younger than 35 in good health.

This clonotype was picked up a small number of times. One end of the junction is discordant with germline, which a read error may explain. This chain links TRBV20-1 with TRBJ2-7, with D unclear. CDR1 is DFQATT, CDR2 SNEGSKA, per germline (reference sequence). The CDR3 runs to 15 residues. In DNA form, the CDR3 reads TGTAGTGCTAGAGATCCGGACGGTGCGTCCTACGAGCAGTACTTC. It encodes CSARDPDGASYEQYF.

The chain has TRBV20-1 and TRBJ2-1; 9 bases align to TRBD2. Germline loops: CDR1 DFQATT, CDR2 SNEGSKA (reference sequence). Trimming at V came to 1 base and at J to 6 bases, leaving 7 bases not matched to a gene. The length of the CDR3 is 15 residues. The CDR3 protein is CSARVAGGPSNEQFF. The CDR3 DNA reads as TGCAGTGCTAGAGTTGCGGGGGGGCCGTCCAATGAGCAGTTCTTC.

The chain uses TRBV7-2 and TRBJ2-3, with D possibly matching TRBD2 (5 bases). The CDR3 consists of 14 residues. Trimming stripped 5 bases from V and 0 bases from J, with 9 bases between. CDR1 and CDR2 from the germline V gene are SGHTA and FQGNSA. CDR3 bases: TGTGCCAGCAGCCCTGGGGAGAGCACAGATACGCAGTATTTT. Translation: CASSPGESTDTQYF.

This clonotype was seen a handful of times. CDR3: CSVEIGAETQYF. The CDR3 coding sequence is TGCAGCGTTGAGATTGGGGCAGAGACCCAGTACTTC. The chain couples TRBV29-1 to TRBJ2-5; D might be TRBD1 (5 bases). Per the germline V gene, CDR1 is SQVTM and CDR2 is ANQGSEA. V was clipped by 3 bases and J by 4 bases, with 9 bases between them. The CDR3 loop spans 12 amino acids.

This clonotype was found a few times. The V gene is TRBV6-2 or TRBV6-3, the J gene TRBJ2-5; TRBD1 agrees at 7 bases. V lost 5 bases, J lost 2 bases, and 8 bases stayed unmatched. Germline V lookup: CDR1 MNHEY, CDR2 SVGEGT. CDR3 length equals 15 residues. The CDR3 is CASSGDRAPQETQYF. CDR3 coding DNA: TGTGCCAGCAGTGGAGACAGGGCCCCGCAAGAGACCCAGTACTTC.